Listed here is a single TCR beta chain. The sample comes from a study of blood T cell repertoires in COVID-19. Study at large: Sources were T cells, B-cell-depleted T cells, or PBMCs; the material itself was cDNA or gDNA.

Germline V lookup: CDR1 ENHRY, CDR2 SYGVKD. V was clipped by 8 bases and J by 4 bases, with 12 bases between them. The CDR3 has 13 residues. In the original processing: Estimation of nucleated cell counts was performed using reference gene primer amplification. The method was immunoSEQ multiplex PCR; TCRdb's version includes in-frame clones alone and lacks a portion of them. From that table come the V and J calls and clone size; the DNA was used to work out D and trimming. The table records 95,000 to 150,000 clones, roughly 90% of them present only once. The gene calls are TRBV10-3 and TRBJ1-5; D possibly corresponds to TRBD1 (5 bases). The sequencing sample was made of peripheral blood. This clonotype originated in a woman of 80 years or more with acute or convalescent COVID-19. This CDR3 is CAIGQGINQPQHF. For the CDR3, the DNA is TGTGCCATCGGGCAGGGAATAAATCAGCCCCAGCATTTT.